This record concerns one TCR beta chain sequence. The clone's antigen remains unknown. This entry comes from a study of T cells expressing NK-cell markers (dated by TCRdb to about 2020). Background for the entire study: Fewer than ten donors provided sorted CD3+CD56+NKG2C+, CD3+CD56+NKG2C- and CD3+CD56-NKG2C+ T-cell subsets, whose TCR beta-chain repertoires were profiled. Sequencing of the libraries produced 2 x 150 bp reads on Illumina HiSeq 2000/2500, MiSeq or NextSeq. Among the eight sequenced donors, only one was HCMV-seronegative, while the other seven were HCMV-seropositive. All eight donors whose samples were sequenced were randomly selected healthy volunteers, three of them men and five women. The paper as a whole reports these results and caveats: Whether the expanded NKG2C-expressing T cell clones were specific for HCMV antigens remained unclear. In 6 or 7 donors, the dominant CD3+CD56+NKG2C+ clonotypes ranked among the top 10 CD8+ clonotypes, making up 1.0-7.0% of CD8+ T cells. Those dominant clonotypes were again the most abundant among CD3+CD56-NKG2C+ cells in a few donors, at about 25-65%.

HCMV-specific IgG was detected in serum with a commercial ELISA kit to determine HCMV serostatus. Ficoll density gradient centrifugation was used to isolate peripheral blood mononuclear cells from blood. The CDR3 measures 16 amino acids from cysteine to phenylalanine. Only the protein is on record. Sequencer: Illumina HiSeq 2000. TCR beta cDNA libraries were made by 5'RACE template switching that added a universal primer site and unique molecular identifiers. cDNA synthesis was primed from the TCR beta constant segment, followed by two successive PCR amplification steps. Per the source publication's procedure: MIGEC was used to demultiplex reads and group the reads by UMI, and MiTCR was used to assemble and quantify clonotypes. To remove erroneous sequences, TCR cDNA sequences were retained only when supported by two or more reads. Downstream repertoire analysis used the tcR package, and clonotypes were matched across fractions by CDR3 nucleotide sequence plus V segment. VDJmatch was used to annotate antigen specificity against VDJdb, with one amino acid substitution in CDR3 permitted. After TCRdb reprocessed the reads, each CDR3 protein sequence was kept as one row, without DNA. The V and J calls here are based on TCRdb, not the publication. The sample table on file contains some 500,000 distinct CDR3 sequences. More than 1.4% of the sample lies in the top ten.

The sample taken for sequencing was blood T cells: a sorted CD56 or NKG2C T cell subset, CD4+ or CD8+ T cells, or bulk PBMC T cells (not recorded which). Recombination linked TRBV12-3 or TRBV12-4 to TRBJ2-2; TCRdb outputs TRBD2, but without DNA this stays unchecked. This clonotype originated in a woman aged 45-59 years in good health. Donor details come from another sample of the same person, matched by shared clones. For the CDR3, the sequence is CASSSQRYRNTGELFF.